This T cell receptor beta chain is drawn from a study of patients and donors after allogeneic stem cell transplantation. This clonotype occurred many times. Each CDR3 protein gets one entry after TCRdb re-called the RT-PCR reads with MiXCR. The repertoire holds about a million distinct CDR3 sequences, about 20% seen once, with roughly 6.4% in the top ten. This TCR was sampled from a human donor who was either an allogeneic HSCT recipient or a stem cell or donor lymphocyte infusion donor (not recorded which). It is not recorded whose cells these are; they may come from a transplant donor. Source material: blood, either unsorted or a sorted T cell fraction (not recorded which).

Written as DNA, the CDR3 is TGTGCCAGCAGCGTAGCGCCTAGCGGATCCGAGCAGTACTTC. This encodes CASSVAPSGSEQYF. The chain links TRBV9 to TRBJ2-7, with 7 bases that match TRBD2. This CDR3 is built from 14 residues. The J segment lost 6 bases and the V segment lost 0 bases, leaving 6 bases of the junction unmatched. The germline V gene encodes CDR1 SGDLS and CDR2 YYNGEE.